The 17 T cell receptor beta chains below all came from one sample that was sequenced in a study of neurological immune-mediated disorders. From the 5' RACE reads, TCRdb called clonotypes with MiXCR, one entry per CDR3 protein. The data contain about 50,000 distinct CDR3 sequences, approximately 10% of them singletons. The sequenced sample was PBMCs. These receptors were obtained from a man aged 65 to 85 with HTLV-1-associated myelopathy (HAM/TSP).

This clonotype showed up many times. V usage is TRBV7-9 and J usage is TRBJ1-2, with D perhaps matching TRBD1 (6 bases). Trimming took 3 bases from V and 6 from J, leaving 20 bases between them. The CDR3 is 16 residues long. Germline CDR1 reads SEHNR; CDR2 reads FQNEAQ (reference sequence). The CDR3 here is CASSLRGGDGRHGYTF. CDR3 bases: TGTGCCAGCAGCTTGCGAGGGGGGGACGGACGGCATGGCTACACCTTC.

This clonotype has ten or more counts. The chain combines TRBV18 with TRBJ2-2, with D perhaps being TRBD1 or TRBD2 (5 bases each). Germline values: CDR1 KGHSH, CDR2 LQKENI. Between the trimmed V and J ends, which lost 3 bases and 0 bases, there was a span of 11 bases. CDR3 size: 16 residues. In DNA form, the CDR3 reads TGTGCCAGCTCACCCTCCGGGACGTCGAACACCGGGGAGCTGTTTTTT. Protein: CASSPSGTSNTGELFF.

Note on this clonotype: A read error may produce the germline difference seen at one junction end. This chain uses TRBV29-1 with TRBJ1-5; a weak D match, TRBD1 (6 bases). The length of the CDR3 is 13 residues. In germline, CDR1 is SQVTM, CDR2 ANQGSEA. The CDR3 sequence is CSVTTGLNHPQHF. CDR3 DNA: TGCAGCGTGACGACAGGTCTCAATCATCCCCAGCATTTT.

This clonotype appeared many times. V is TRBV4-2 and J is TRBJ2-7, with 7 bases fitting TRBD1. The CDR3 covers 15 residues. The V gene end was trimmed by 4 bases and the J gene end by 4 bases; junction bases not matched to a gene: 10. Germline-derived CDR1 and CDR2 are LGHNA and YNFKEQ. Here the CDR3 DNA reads TGTGCCAGCAGCCCCGGCCAAGGGACAGCTTACGAGCAGTACTTC. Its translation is CASSPGQGTAYEQYF.

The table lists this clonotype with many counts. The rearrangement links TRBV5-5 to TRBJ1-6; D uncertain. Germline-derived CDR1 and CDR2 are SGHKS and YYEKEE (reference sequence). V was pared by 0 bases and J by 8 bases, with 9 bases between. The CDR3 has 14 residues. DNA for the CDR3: TGTGCCAGCAGCTTGGAGGGTTGGGATTCACCCCTCCACTTT. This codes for CASSLEGWDSPLHF.

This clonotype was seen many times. CDR3 bases: TGTGCCAGCAGTTGGGGAGGGTCCCGCTCTGGAAACACCATATATTTT. Translation gives CASSWGGSRSGNTIYF. The V and J genes are TRBV12-3 or TRBV12-4 and TRBJ1-3; D is ambiguous. The CDR3 contains 16 residues. V shed 4 bases and J shed 0 bases, with 13 bases lying between them.

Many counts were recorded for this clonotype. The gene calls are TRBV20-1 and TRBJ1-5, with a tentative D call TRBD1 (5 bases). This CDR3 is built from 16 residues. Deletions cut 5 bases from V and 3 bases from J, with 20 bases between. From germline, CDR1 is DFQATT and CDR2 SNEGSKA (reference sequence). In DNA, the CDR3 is TGCAGTGCTGGGGGGTCTGGACGGGGCCCCAATCAGCCCCAGCATTTT. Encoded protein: CSAGGSGRGPNQPQHF.

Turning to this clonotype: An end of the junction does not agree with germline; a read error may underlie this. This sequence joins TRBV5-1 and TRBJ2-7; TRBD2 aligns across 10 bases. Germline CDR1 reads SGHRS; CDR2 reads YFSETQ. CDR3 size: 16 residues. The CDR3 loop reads CSSSLSGRASLEEQYF. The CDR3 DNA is TGCTCCAGCAGCTTGAGCGGGAGGGCCTCGCTCGAGGAGCAGTACTTT.

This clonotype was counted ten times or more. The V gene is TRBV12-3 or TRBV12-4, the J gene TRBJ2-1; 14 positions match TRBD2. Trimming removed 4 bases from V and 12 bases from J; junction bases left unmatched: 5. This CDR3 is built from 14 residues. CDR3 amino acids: CASSSGTSGSRQFF. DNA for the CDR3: TGTGCCAGCAGTTCCGGGACTAGCGGGAGTCGGCAGTTCTTC.

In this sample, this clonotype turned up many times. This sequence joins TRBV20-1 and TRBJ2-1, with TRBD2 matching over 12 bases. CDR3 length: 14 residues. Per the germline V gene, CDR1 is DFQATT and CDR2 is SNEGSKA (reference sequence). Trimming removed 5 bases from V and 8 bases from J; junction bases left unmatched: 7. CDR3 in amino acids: CSAETSGSRYEQFF. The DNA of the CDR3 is TGCAGTGCTGAGACTAGCGGGAGTAGGTATGAGCAGTTCTTC.

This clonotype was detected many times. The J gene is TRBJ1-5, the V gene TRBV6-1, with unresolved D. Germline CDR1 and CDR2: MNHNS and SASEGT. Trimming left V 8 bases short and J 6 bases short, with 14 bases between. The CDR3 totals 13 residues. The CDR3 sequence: CASSSTQSQPQHF. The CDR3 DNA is TGTGCCAGCTCGAGCACCCAGAGTCAGCCCCAGCATTTT.

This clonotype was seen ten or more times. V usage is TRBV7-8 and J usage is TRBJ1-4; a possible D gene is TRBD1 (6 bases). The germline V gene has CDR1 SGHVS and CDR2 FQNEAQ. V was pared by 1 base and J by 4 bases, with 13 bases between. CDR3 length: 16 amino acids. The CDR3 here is CASSLVRGAVNEKLFF. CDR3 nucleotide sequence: TGTGCCAGCAGCTTAGTCCGGGGGGCGGTTAATGAAAAACTGTTTTTT.

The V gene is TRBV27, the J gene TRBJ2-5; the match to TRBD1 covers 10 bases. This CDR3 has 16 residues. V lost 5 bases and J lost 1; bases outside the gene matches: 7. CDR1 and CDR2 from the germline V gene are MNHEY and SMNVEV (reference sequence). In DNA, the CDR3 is TGTGCCAGCAGTCTCCCGGGACAGGGGCGCCAAGAGACCCAGTACTTC. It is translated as CASSLPGQGRQETQYF.

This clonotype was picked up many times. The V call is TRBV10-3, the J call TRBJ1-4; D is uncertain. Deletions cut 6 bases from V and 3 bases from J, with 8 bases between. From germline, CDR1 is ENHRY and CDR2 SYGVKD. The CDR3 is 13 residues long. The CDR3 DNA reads TGTGCCATCAGGGCAGGCTCTAATGAAAAACTGTTTTTT. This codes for CAIRAGSNEKLFF.

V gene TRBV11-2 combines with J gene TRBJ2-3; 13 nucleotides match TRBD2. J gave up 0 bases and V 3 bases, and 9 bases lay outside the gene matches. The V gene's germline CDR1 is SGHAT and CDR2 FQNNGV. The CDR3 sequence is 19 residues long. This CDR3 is CASSFRPRGLAGSTDTQYF. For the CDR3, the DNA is TGTGCCAGCAGCTTTCGCCCTAGGGGACTAGCGGGAAGCACAGATACGCAGTATTTT.

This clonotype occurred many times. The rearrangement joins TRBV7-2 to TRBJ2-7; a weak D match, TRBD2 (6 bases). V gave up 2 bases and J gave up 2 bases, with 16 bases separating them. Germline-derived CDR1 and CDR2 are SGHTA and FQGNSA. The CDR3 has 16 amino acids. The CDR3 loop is CASSLFFVIAAYEQYF. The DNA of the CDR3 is TGTGCCAGCAGCTTATTTTTTGTGATAGCGGCCTACGAGCAGTACTTC.

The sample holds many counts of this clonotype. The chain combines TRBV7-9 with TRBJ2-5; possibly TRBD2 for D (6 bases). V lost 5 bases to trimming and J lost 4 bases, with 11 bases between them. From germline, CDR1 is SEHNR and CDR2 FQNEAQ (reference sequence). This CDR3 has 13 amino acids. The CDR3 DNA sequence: TGTGCCAGCAGCCCGGCGGGGATAGAGACCCAGTACTTC. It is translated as CASSPAGIETQYF.